This entry lists 2 T cell receptor beta chains sequenced from one sample in a study of vaccination and CD4 T cells after COVID-19. No antigen has been identified for these receptors. Oncomine TCR Beta short-read sequencing was applied to DNA from cultured CD4+ T cells. MiXCR, run by TCRdb on the PCR reads, gives a single entry per CDR3 protein. The sample has 7,500 to 9,500 distinct CDR3 sequences; just under 40% are singletons. Specified treatment: approximately 9-day PBMC culture with coronavirus spike peptide pools or control peptides (ViraFEST assay). Samples of CD4+ T cells were obtained from the unexposed donor before the COVID-19 pandemic (2011-2018). Sequences were obtained from CD4+ T cells from blood, cultured in vitro. The origin of the receptors is a human donor in good health.

V is TRBV28 and J is TRBJ2-1; D uncertain. The CDR3 loop spans 14 amino acids. CDR1 and CDR2 from the germline V gene are MDHEN and SYDVKM. With 4 bases removed from V and 2 bases from J, the gap between germline ends came to 9 bases. CDR3: CASSSIKTYNEQFF. The CDR3 nucleotides are TGTGCCAGCAGTTCTATAAAAACCTACAATGAGCAGTTCTTC.

The table lists this clonotype with a few counts. The V call is TRBV10-3, the J call TRBJ2-1; a possible D gene is TRBD1 (6 bases). V was trimmed by 10 bases and J by 0 bases, leaving 19 bases between them. The CDR3 contains 16 residues. The germline V gene has CDR1 ENHRY and CDR2 SYGVKD. The DNA for the CDR3 is TGTGCCACACGACCGGGACACCGGAGCTCCTACAATGAGCAGTTCTTC. It yields the protein CATRPGHRSSYNEQFF.